Listed here are 16 T cell receptor beta chains from one sample, sequenced in a study of cytomegalovirus exposure and HLA in healthy donors. Using immunoSEQ multiplex PCR, the repertoire was profiled, and TCRdb retains in-frame clones only, with some absent. The table includes tens of thousands of clones, more than 70% detected once. Sequencing was done on a sample of PBMCs. The source is a young woman in good health and CMV-seropositive.

The rearrangement joins TRBV29-1 to TRBJ2-1; D is uncertain. Deletions cut 1 base from V and 4 bases from J, with 17 bases between. Germline loops: CDR1 SQVTM, CDR2 ANQGSEA. This CDR3 comprises 16 residues. CDR3 sequence (DNA): TGCAGCGTTGAAGTCAGGATCAGTCCCGTGTACAATGAGCAGTTCTTC. It codes for CSVEVRISPVYNEQFF.

In its sample, this clone was seen once. V gene TRBV10-2 combines with J gene TRBJ1-3, with D tentatively TRBD1 (6 bases). V gave up 6 bases and J gave up 2 bases, with 14 bases separating them. The CDR3 consists of 15 residues. CDR1 WSHSY and CDR2 SAAADI come from the germline V gene. The CDR3 nucleotides read TGCGCCAGCAGGGGCGTGACAGGCACTGGAAACACCATATATTTT. Translated, it gives CASRGVTGTGNTIYF.

The chain combines TRBV28 with TRBJ2-7; TRBD1 matches at 8 bases. J lost 7 bases, V lost 3 bases, and 5 bases had no gene match. The CDR3 has 13 residues. Per the germline V gene, CDR1 is MDHEN and CDR2 is SYDVKM. The CDR3 loop is CASSLSGGREQYF. The CDR3 DNA reads TGTGCCAGCAGTTTGTCAGGGGGCAGGGAGCAGTACTTC.

The rearrangement links TRBV9 to TRBJ2-5, with 12 bases that match TRBD2. V was clipped by 0 bases and J by 4 bases; unmatched bases: 4. The CDR3 loop spans 16 amino acids. The V gene's germline CDR1 is SGDLS and CDR2 YYNGEE. The DNA for the CDR3 is TGTGCCAGCAGCGTAGACCCTAGCGGGGGGGGAGAGACCCAGTACTTC. This codes for CASSVDPSGGGETQYF.

The chain recombines TRBV9 with TRBJ2-7, with TRBD1 matching over 10 bases. Germline CDR1 reads SGDLS; CDR2 reads YYNGEE. V trimming: 1 base; J trimming: 4 bases; junction bases outside the gene matches: 8. The length of the CDR3 is 16 residues. The CDR3 DNA reads as TGTGCCAGCAGCGTAAGCGGGACAGGGGAGTTATACGAGCAGTACTTC. Residues: CASSVSGTGELYEQYF. The complete variable domain, with remaining parts taken from reference TRBV9 and TRBJ2-7, reads DSGVTQTPKHLITATGQRVTLRCSPRSGDLSVYWYQQSLDQGLQFLIQYYNGEERAKGNILERFSAQQFPDLHSELNLSSLELGDSALYFCASSVSGTGELYEQYFGPGTRLTVT.

The chain recombines TRBV7-9 with TRBJ1-2; 12 positions match TRBD1. The CDR3 contains 15 residues. CDR1 is SEHNR, CDR2 FQNEAQ, per germline (reference sequence). With V trimmed by 4 bases and J by 7 bases, 7 bases remained unmatched. The CDR3 bases are TGTGCCAGCAGCTCAACCGGGACAGGGGGCATTGGCTACACCTTC. It is translated as CASSSTGTGGIGYTF.

The V call is TRBV6-1, the J call TRBJ2-5; tentative D call: TRBD2 (5 bases). This CDR3 comprises 14 residues. Between the trimmed V and J ends, which lost 5 bases and 5 bases, there was a span of 15 bases. Germline V gene sequence: CDR1 MNHNS, CDR2 SASEGT. This CDR3 is CASSTSSRVETQYF. CDR3 bases: TGTGCCAGCAGTACATCCTCGAGGGTGGAGACCCAGTACTTC.

This chain links TRBV5-1 with TRBJ2-1; TRBD1 aligns across 8 bases. The germline V gene has CDR1 SGHRS and CDR2 YFSETQ. The V segment lost 4 bases and the J segment 0 bases; nucleotides outside the gene matches: 9. The CDR3 sequence is 17 residues long. The CDR3 is CASSTLRDRSSYNEQFF. The CDR3 bases are TGCGCCAGCAGCACACTCCGGGACAGGAGCTCCTACAATGAGCAGTTCTTC.

The rearrangement joins TRBV7-9 to TRBJ2-3; TRBD2 matches 9 bases. Germline CDR1 reads SEHNR; CDR2 reads FQNEAQ (reference sequence). The CDR3 is 17 residues long. Trimming took 1 base from V and 1 from J; bases not matched to a gene: 6. The CDR3 reads CASSLGSGGLGTDTQYF. CDR3 DNA: TGTGCCAGCAGCTTAGGTAGCGGGGGCCTTGGCACAGATACGCAGTATTTT.

The rearrangement joins TRBV28 to TRBJ1-3, with D perhaps TRBD1 (5 bases). Germline assignment: CDR1 MDHEN and CDR2 SYDVKM. V shed 1 base and J shed 1 base, with 8 bases lying between them. The CDR3 contains 15 residues. For the CDR3, the DNA is TGTGCCAGCAGTTTATCCACAGGATCTGGAAACACCATATATTTT. Amino acid sequence: CASSLSTGSGNTIYF.

The CDR3 DNA reads TGCGCCAGCAGCCAAGAAATCGGGGCGAACACCGGGGAGCTGTTTTTT. This encodes CASSQEIGANTGELFF. The rearrangement uses TRBV4-3 and TRBJ2-2; D might be TRBD2 (5 bases). Trimming removed 0 bases from V and 0 bases from J, with 8 bases in between. This CDR3 has 16 amino acids. The germline V gene encodes CDR1 LGHNA and CDR2 YSLEER.

The rearrangement uses TRBV19 and TRBJ1-5, with TRBD1 as a possible D gene (5 bases). The germline gives CDR1 LNHDA, CDR2 SQIVND (reference sequence). There are 13 residues in the CDR3. The ends were cut back, 4 bases at V and 6 bases at J, with 10 bases in the middle. CDR3 protein: CASSSRVGQPQHF. The CDR3 DNA follows: TGTGCCAGTAGTAGCAGGGTGGGTCAGCCCCAGCATTTT.

The chain combines TRBV4-1 with TRBJ2-3; perhaps TRBD1 as D (5 bases). Trimming took off 0 bases at V and 3 bases at J, with 10 bases between the two ends. Germline V gene data show CDR1 as MGHRA and CDR2 as YSYEKL. CDR3 length equals 15 residues. This CDR3 reads CASSQDPPGTDTQYF. The CDR3 DNA follows: TGCGCCAGCAGCCAAGATCCCCCAGGGACAGATACGCAGTATTTT.

This rearrangement joins TRBV7-3 to TRBJ1-6; 9 bases are a match to TRBD1. Germline V CDR1 and CDR2: SGHTA, FQGTGA. J lost 13 bases, V lost 2 bases, and 12 bases had no gene match. The CDR3 length is 16 residues. The CDR3 is CASSLYGQGTSSPLHF. Here the CDR3 DNA reads TGTGCCAGCAGCTTATACGGACAGGGGACTTCCTCCCCCCTCCACTTT. Based on the CDR3 plus reference TRBV7-3 and TRBJ1-6, the full variable domain is GAGVSQTPSNKVTEKGKYVELRCDPISGHTALYWYRQSLGQGPEFLIYFQGTGAADDSGLPNDRFFAVRPEGSVSTLKIQRTERGDSAVYLCASSLYGQGTSSPLHFGNGTRLTVT.

The rearrangement links TRBV5-6 to TRBJ1-2, with D uncertain. CDR3 length: 14 residues. The V and J ends lost 0 bases and 2 bases respectively, with 8 bases between them. Per the germline V gene, CDR1 is SGHDT and CDR2 is YYEEEE. CDR3 sequence reads: CASSLGARNYGYTF. For the CDR3, the DNA is TGTGCCAGCAGCTTGGGGGCCAGAAACTATGGCTACACCTTC.

Only a few counts were recorded for this clone. The V gene is TRBV10-2, the J gene TRBJ1-5; D gene unclear. The CDR3 spans 17 residues. Germline V gene sequence: CDR1 WSHSY, CDR2 SAAADI. The ends were cut back, 2 bases at V and 5 bases at J, with 19 bases in the middle. CDR3 bases: TGCGCCAGCAGTGAGCCAACCGGAGGAGGCTTATATCAGCCCCAGCATTTT. Encoded protein: CASSEPTGGGLYQPQHF.